Below, 31 T cell receptor beta chains from the same sample are listed, as sequenced in a study of blood T cell repertoires in COVID-19. TCRdb's copy holds only in-frame clones and misses some; the assay was immunoSEQ multiplex PCR. The sample shows around 100,000 clones, around 87% of them seen only once. Material: peripheral blood. The receptors derive from a man aged 50 or older with active or convalescent COVID-19.

The table lists this clone with a few counts. V is TRBV9 and J is TRBJ2-3; tentatively, D is TRBD2 (5 bases). Germline CDR1 and CDR2: SGDLS and YYNGEE. V was clipped by 0 bases and J by 4 bases, with 15 bases between them. This CDR3 spans 16 amino acids. CDR3 sequence reads: CASSVEAADPADTQYF. Written as DNA, the CDR3 is TGTGCCAGCAGCGTAGAAGCGGCGGATCCGGCAGATACGCAGTATTTT.

The CDR3 bases are TGTGCCAGTAGTATAGGTGGTAGTTGGTACGAGCAGTACTTC. This encodes CASSIGGSWYEQYF. This rearrangement joins TRBV19 to TRBJ2-7; the D is unclear. There are 14 residues in the CDR3. Germline lookup yields CDR1 LNHDA and CDR2 SQIVND (reference sequence). V was shortened by 1 base and J by 4 bases, with 11 bases between the two germline ends. Looking up the rest from reference TRBV19 and TRBJ2-7 gives the full variable domain: DGGITQSPKYLFRKEGQNVTLSCEQNLNHDAMYWYRQDPGQGLRLIYYSQIVNDFQKGDIAEGYSVSREKKESFPLTVTSAQKNPTAFYLCASSIGGSWYEQYFGPGTRLTVT.

This clone occurred a few times. The chain combines TRBV3-1 (or the pseudogene TRBV3-2) with TRBJ1-5; 7 bases fit TRBD1. V was pared by 3 bases and J by 0 bases, with 2 bases of the junction left unmatched. Germline CDR1 and CDR2: LGHDT and YNNKEL (reference sequence). The CDR3 extends over 15 amino acids. As DNA, the CDR3 is TGTGCCAGCAGCCAGACAGGGAATAGCAATCAGCCCCAGCATTTT. As protein: CASSQTGNSNQPQHF.

The chain carries TRBV5-1 and TRBJ1-6, with TRBD1 as a possible D gene (6 bases). V was cut by 4 bases and J by 0 bases, with 11 bases left in between. Germline V gene data show CDR1 as SGHRS and CDR2 as YFSETQ. This CDR3 has 16 amino acids. CDR3 nucleotide sequence: TGCGCCAGCAGCGGAACAGGGCCCTCCTATAATTCACCCCTCCACTTT. Its protein is CASSGTGPSYNSPLHF.

The rearrangement links TRBV3-1 (or the pseudogene TRBV3-2) to TRBJ1-3, with 8 bases matching TRBD1. The CDR3 is 15 amino acids. Trimming removed 1 base from V and 5 bases from J; junction bases left unmatched: 4. Germline CDR1 LGHDT, CDR2 YNNKEL (reference sequence). CDR3 sequence reads: CASSQVAGGRNTIYF. The CDR3 nucleotides read TGTGCCAGCAGCCAAGTGGCAGGGGGCAGAAACACCATATATTTT.

The chain joins TRBV20-1 to TRBJ1-1; a weak D match, TRBD1 (6 bases). The CDR3 is 11 residues long. Germline-derived CDR1 and CDR2 are DFQATT and SNEGSKA (reference sequence). V was cut by 5 bases and J by 6 bases, with 10 bases left in between. CDR3 DNA sequence: TGCAGTGCTCCTGAGGGGGCTGAAGCTTTCTTT. Translating it yields CSAPEGAEAFF.

The V call is TRBV19, the J call TRBJ2-3; 10 nucleotides line up with TRBD2. V shed 6 bases, J shed 0 bases, and the junction held 6 bases outside the gene matches. The germline V gene has CDR1 LNHDA and CDR2 SQIVND (reference sequence). The length of the CDR3 is 16 residues. In DNA, the CDR3 is TGTGCCAGTAGCCCCCTAGCGGGGGCAAGCACAGATACGCAGTATTTT. This codes for CASSPLAGASTDTQYF.

The CDR3 nucleotides read TGTGCCTTATTGGGCAGACCCGGGACAGGGAAGAGGAATGAGCAGTTCTTC. Protein: CALLGRPGTGKRNEQFF. The genes are TRBV21-1 and TRBJ2-1; the table names TRBD1, a call not compared with the DNA. TRBV21-1 is a pseudogene locus. The CDR3 totals 17 residues.

The CDR3 DNA is TGCACCAGCAGCCAAGGGGGACAGGGCTCCTACGAGCAGTACGTC. This encodes CTSSQGGQGSYEQYV. The V call is TRBV1, the J call TRBJ2-7; the table assigns TRBD1, which was not confirmed against the DNA. TRBV1 is a pseudogene segment. This CDR3 is 15 amino acids long.

This rearrangement joins TRBV19 to TRBJ2-5; 11 bases line up with TRBD2. CDR3 length: 16 residues. From germline, CDR1 is LNHDA and CDR2 SQIVND (reference sequence). J was trimmed by 5 bases and V by 5 bases; bases with no gene match: 10. CDR3 nucleotides: TGTGCCAGTAGTTCCCAGACTAGCGGGGTTCACGAGACCCAGTACTTC. Its translation is CASSSQTSGVHETQYF.

This clone was seen only once. Other DNA sequences in the sample encode the same CDR3. J is TRBJ1-3 and V is TRBV6-1; 8 nucleotides match TRBD1. The V segment lost 1 base and the J segment 7 bases; nucleotides outside the gene matches: 3. Germline V gene sequence: CDR1 MNHNS, CDR2 SASEGT. There are 14 residues in the CDR3. DNA of the CDR3: TGTGCCAGCAGTGAAGGGACAGGGCGGAACACCATATATTTT. It codes for CASSEGTGRNTIYF.

The chain has TRBV12-3 or TRBV12-4 and TRBJ1-5; no reliable D call. The CDR3 extends over 13 amino acids. Deletions cut 3 bases from V and 2 bases from J, with 5 bases between. This CDR3 reads CASSLSGNQPQHF. In DNA, the CDR3 is TGTGCCAGCAGTTTGAGCGGCAATCAGCCCCAGCATTTT.

This clone was seen only a few times. V gene TRBV5-1 combines with J gene TRBJ1-6, with unresolved D. Trimming stripped 2 bases from V and 0 bases from J, with 3 bases between. The CDR3 contains 14 residues. Germline assignment: CDR1 SGHRS and CDR2 YFSETQ. CDR3 in DNA: TGCGCCAGCAGCTTTAGCTCCTATAATTCACCCCTCCACTTT. Encoded protein: CASSFSSYNSPLHF. The whole variable domain, remainder taken from reference TRBV5-1 and TRBJ1-6, is KAGVTQTPRYLIKTRGQQVTLSCSPISGHRSVSWYQQTPGQGLQFLFEYFSETQRNKGNFPGRFSGRQFSNSRSEMNVSTLELGDSALYLCASSFSSYNSPLHFGNGTRLTVT.

The rearrangement uses TRBV28 and TRBJ2-3, with TRBD1 identical over 9 bases. V lost 6 bases, J lost 1 base, and 5 bases stayed unmatched. Germline assignment: CDR1 MDHEN and CDR2 SYDVKM. This CDR3 region has 15 residues. The CDR3 is CASRGTGRGTDTQYF. The DNA of the CDR3 is TGTGCCAGCAGGGGGACAGGGCGGGGCACAGATACGCAGTATTTT.

The chain couples TRBV5-1 to TRBJ2-7; 8 nucleotides agree with TRBD1. CDR1 SGHRS and CDR2 YFSETQ come from the germline V gene. Trimming cost V 0 bases and J 9 bases; bases outside gene matches: 11. The CDR3 consists of 15 residues. The CDR3 nucleotides are TGCGCCAGCAGCTTGGCTGGACAGGGTGGGGATGGGCAGTACTTC. Residues: CASSLAGQGGDGQYF.

This clone was seen once. The rearrangement uses TRBV3-1 (or the pseudogene TRBV3-2) and TRBJ1-1, with TRBD1 matching 7 bases. The CDR3 length is 14 residues. Trimming at V came to 5 bases and at J to 6 bases, leaving 9 bases not matched to a gene. Germline values: CDR1 LGHDT, CDR2 YNNKEL (reference sequence). CDR3 in DNA: TGTGCCAGCAGCTTTAGCAGGGGGAGTTCTGAAGCTTTCTTT. Its protein is CASSFSRGSSEAFF.

DNA of the CDR3: TGTGCCAGCAGCTTAGGGCCAGTGGGGGGGCTGGATACGCAGTATTTT. As protein: CASSLGPVGGLDTQYF. The rearrangement links TRBV7-8 to TRBJ2-3; D perhaps matches TRBD2 (7 bases). The CDR3 extends over 16 amino acids. Germline V gene lookup returns CDR1 SGHVS and CDR2 FQNEAQ. V was pared by 1 base and J by 6 bases, with 17 bases between.

The rearrangement joins TRBV5-8 to TRBJ2-4; D is perhaps TRBD2 (6 bases). The CDR3 totals 14 residues. Germline V gene data show CDR1 as SGHTS and CDR2 as YDEGEE. V was trimmed by 7 bases and J by 0 bases, leaving 11 bases between them. CDR3 protein: CASLPGLAKNIQYF. In nucleotides, the CDR3 is TGTGCCAGCCTTCCGGGACTAGCCAAAAACATTCAGTACTTC.

This chain connects TRBV15 to TRBJ1-4; D unclear. V was cut by 3 bases and J by 8 bases, with 13 bases left in between. In germline, CDR1 is LNHNV, CDR2 YYDKDF (reference sequence). The CDR3 contains 14 residues. The CDR3 protein is CATSSPLKREKLFF. CDR3 coding DNA: TGTGCCACCAGCAGCCCCCTCAAGAGGGAAAAACTGTTTTTT.

This chain connects TRBV3-1 (or the pseudogene TRBV3-2) to TRBJ2-1, with TRBD1 matching 9 bases. This CDR3 contains 16 residues. V shed 3 bases, J shed 1 base, and the junction held 4 bases outside the gene matches. CDR1 is LGHDT, CDR2 YNNKEL, per germline (reference sequence). DNA of the CDR3: TGTGCCAGCAGCCACACAGGGGGCCGGTCCTACAATGAGCAGTTCTTC. Translated, it gives CASSHTGGRSYNEQFF.

This clone was counted a single time. The V call is TRBV24-1, the J call TRBJ2-1; TRBD1 matches at 7 bases. Trimming at V came to 0 bases and at J to 2 bases, leaving 12 bases not matched to a gene. This CDR3 has 19 residues. Looked up from germline, CDR1 is KGHDR and CDR2 is SFDVKD. This CDR3 is CATSDLPGLEQGPYNEQFF. CDR3 DNA sequence: TGTGCCACCAGTGATTTGCCCGGGTTGGAACAGGGGCCCTACAATGAGCAGTTCTTC.

A single count supports this clone. The rearrangement links TRBV6-1 to TRBJ1-4; D perhaps matches TRBD1 (5 bases). V was trimmed by 10 bases and J by 6 bases, leaving 15 bases between them. Looked up from germline, CDR1 is MNHNS and CDR2 is SASEGT. This CDR3 spans 13 amino acids. The CDR3 sequence is CAIGGGADEKLFF. CDR3 sequence (DNA): TGTGCCATTGGAGGAGGGGCGGATGAAAAACTGTTTTTT.

The J gene is TRBJ1-4, the V gene TRBV15; 7 bases are a match to TRBD1. After removal of 4 bases from V and 4 bases from J, the junction contained 6 bases not matched to a gene. The CDR3 has 15 amino acids. The germline V gene has CDR1 LNHNV and CDR2 YYDKDF (reference sequence). The CDR3 DNA reads as TGTGCCACCAGCACCAGGACAGGACTTAATGAAAAACTGTTTTTT. Its translation: CATSTRTGLNEKLFF.

This clone was picked up a small number of times. This chain uses TRBV11-2 with TRBJ2-1, with 9 positions matching TRBD1. Trimming at V came to 8 bases and at J to 7 bases, leaving 6 bases not matched to a gene. This CDR3 is 13 amino acids long. CDR1 is SGHAT and CDR2 is FQNNGV in the germline V gene. The DNA of the CDR3 is TGTGCCAGCTGGGACAGGGAGGGAAATGAGCAGTTCTTC. Amino acids: CASWDREGNEQFF.

In this sample, this clone turned up once. The chain has TRBV18 and TRBJ1-2; D is unclear. CDR1 KGHSH and CDR2 LQKENI come from the germline V gene. V lost 2 bases to trimming and J lost 8 bases, with 6 bases between them. CDR3 length equals 11 residues. This chain's CDR3 is CASSPSEGYTF. CDR3 DNA sequence: TGTGCCAGCTCACCATCAGAAGGCTACACCTTC.

This clone was counted only a few times. The J gene is TRBJ1-1, the V gene TRBV18; 8 bases match TRBD1. Germline loops: CDR1 KGHSH, CDR2 LQKENI. The CDR3 totals 14 residues. The V segment lost 4 bases and the J segment 1 base; nucleotides outside the gene matches: 2. The CDR3 loop reads CASSLTGENTEAFF. The CDR3 coding sequence is TGTGCCAGCTCACTGACAGGGGAGAACACTGAAGCTTTCTTT.

The count of this clone is one. This chain links TRBV7-2 with TRBJ1-5; no clear D gene. V dropped 4 bases and J dropped 4 bases, with 5 bases sitting between them. Germline assignment: CDR1 SGHTA and CDR2 FQGNSA. The CDR3 totals 12 residues. CDR3 nucleotide sequence: TGTGCCAGCAGCTCCCCAAATCAGCCCCAGCATTTT. Translation: CASSSPNQPQHF.

The CDR3 loop is CATSRELAGGTDTQYF. The CDR3, as DNA: TGTGCCACCAGCAGAGAGCTAGCGGGGGGCACAGATACGCAGTATTTT. The gene calls are TRBV15 and TRBJ2-3, with 10 bases matching TRBD2. CDR1 LNHNV and CDR2 YYDKDF come from the germline V gene (reference sequence). Losses at the gene ends were 0 bases for V and 1 base for J; bases not matched to a gene: 1. The CDR3 is 16 residues long.

This rearrangement joins TRBV18 to TRBJ1-5; D is unclear. The V gene's germline CDR1 is KGHSH and CDR2 LQKENI. Trimming pared 5 bases from V and 0 bases from J, leaving 5 bases between. CDR3 size: 13 residues. Here the CDR3 reads CASSEVSNQPQHF. CDR3 nucleotides: TGTGCCAGCTCAGAGGTTAGCAATCAGCCCCAGCATTTT.

A single count supports this clone. The rearrangement uses TRBV7-6 and TRBJ1-5; possibly TRBD1 for D (6 bases). This CDR3 has 17 residues. V was trimmed by 0 bases and J by 2 bases, leaving 14 bases between them. Germline V CDR1 and CDR2: SGHVS, FNYEAQ. CDR3 protein: CASSLAVGAGGNQPQHF. The CDR3 region has the DNA TGTGCCAGCAGCTTAGCCGTTGGGGCAGGGGGCAATCAGCCCCAGCATTTT.

This clone was seen once. The J gene is TRBJ2-1, the V gene TRBV29-1; D is perhaps TRBD2 (5 bases). The CDR3 spans 13 residues. V shed 8 bases and J shed 7 bases, with 18 bases lying between them. Looked up from germline, CDR1 is SQVTM and CDR2 is ANQGSEA. The CDR3 nucleotides are TGCAGCTTCGGGAATCGAAGATCGAATGAGCAGTTCTTC. The encoded protein is CSFGNRRSNEQFF.